This T cell receptor beta chain was observed in a study of post-analysis software for immune sequencing data. Broader study findings: Those with multiple sclerosis, the patient group, showed significantly lower normalized Chao1 diversity than controls. Strong co-clustering by F measure was evident for samples that had been prepared in the same batch. Included in a set of about five TRBV segments more frequent in patients than controls were TRBV5-6, TRBV5-1 and TRBV20-1.

The CDR3 contains 15 residues. Germline CDR1 reads DFQATT; CDR2 reads SNEGSKA (reference sequence). With regard to this clonotype: Its antigen is not identified. A junction boundary mismatches the germline segment, possibly from a read error.

The authors incorporated unique molecular identifiers into the TCR beta cDNA libraries. MiXCR, applied by TCRdb to the PCR reads, yields one record per CDR3 protein. Among roughly 870,000 distinct CDR3 sequences listed, around 50% were seen once. The chain is built from TRBV20-1 and TRBJ2-5, with 10 bases lining up with TRBD2. Input material: blood. The receptor was isolated from a girl aged 10-17 years with multiple sclerosis. CDR3 loop: CSAERASGRGETQYF. For the CDR3, the DNA is TGCAGTGCTGAGAGGGCTAGCGGGAGAGGTGAGACCCAGTACTTT.